The 12 T cell receptor beta chains presented below share a single source sample, sequenced in a study of beta chain features in type 1 diabetes. Broader study findings: TCRB CDR3s from Type 1 diabetes patients were moderately but significantly shorter in all four CD4+ subsets.

Their antigens remain unidentified. The isolated RNA, all of it, was reverse transcribed, so expressed TCRB transcripts were what got sequenced. Here immunoSEQ multiplex PCR was the method, and the copy in TCRdb shows in-frame clones only, minus some. The sample lists hundreds of thousands of clones; 10% to 15% were seen once. Input material: naive CD4+ T cells from blood. These TCRs come from a woman aged 18-29 years with type 1 diabetes.

This clone was seen only a few times. V is TRBV30 and J is TRBJ2-7, with 7 bases aligning to TRBD1. With 5 bases clipped from V and 3 bases from J, the junction kept 7 bases outside the gene matches. Germline CDR1 reads GTSNPN; CDR2 reads SVGIG (reference sequence). The CDR3 has 13 residues. This CDR3 is CAWGWTGYYEQYF. CDR3 in DNA: TGTGCCTGGGGTTGGACAGGCTACTACGAGCAGTACTTC.

This clone was counted a few times. The chain has TRBV7-9 and TRBJ1-5; 9 bases align to TRBD1. Germline V CDR1 and CDR2: SEHNR, FQNEAQ (reference sequence). The CDR3 extends over 18 amino acids. With 5 bases clipped from V and 2 bases from J, the junction kept 13 bases outside the gene matches. The DNA for the CDR3 is TGTGCCAGCAGCCGAGCTAGACCGGGACAGGGAGGCAATCAGCCCCAGCATTTT. Translated: CASSRARPGQGGNQPQHF.

The V call is TRBV6-1, the J call TRBJ2-7; 7 positions match TRBD1. V was pared by 5 bases and J by 1 base, with 5 bases of the junction left unmatched. The CDR3 is 14 residues long. In germline, CDR1 is MNHNS, CDR2 SASEGT. The CDR3: CASSHDRVSYEQYF. The CDR3 DNA reads TGTGCCAGCAGTCATGACAGGGTTTCCTACGAGCAGTACTTC.

J is TRBJ1-6 and V is TRBV7-9; 10 bases are shared with TRBD1. After removal of 2 bases from V and 10 bases from J, the junction contained 5 bases not matched to a gene. CDR1 and CDR2 (germline): SEHNR, FQNEAQ (reference sequence). This CDR3 has 15 residues. CDR3 DNA sequence: TGTGCCAGCAGCTTAACCGGACAGGGGGACTCACCCCTCCACTTT. Protein sequence: CASSLTGQGDSPLHF.

The chain couples TRBV29-1 to TRBJ2-2, with 10 bases matching TRBD2. This CDR3 contains 14 residues. V was clipped by 7 bases and J by 5 bases; unmatched bases: 7. Looked up from germline, CDR1 is SQVTM and CDR2 is ANQGSEA. The CDR3: CSASGGLATGELFF. The CDR3 nucleotides read TGCAGCGCCTCAGGGGGACTAGCGACCGGGGAGCTGTTTTTT.

A few counts support this clone. The rearrangement joins TRBV7-2 to TRBJ1-4; no reliable D call. CDR3 length equals 14 residues. Trimming left V 5 bases short and J 6 bases short, with 13 bases between. CDR1 SGHTA and CDR2 FQGNSA come from the germline V gene. CDR3 coding DNA: TGTGCCAGCAGCCGAGGACTCCCCGATGAAAAACTGTTTTTT. This translates into CASSRGLPDEKLFF.

This clone has a handful of counts. This chain uses TRBV5-1 with TRBJ2-1, with D uncertain. CDR1 SGHRS and CDR2 YFSETQ come from the germline V gene. Trimming removed 0 bases from V and 8 bases from J, with 18 bases in between. The CDR3 is 16 amino acids. In DNA form, the CDR3 reads TGCGCCAGCAGCTTGGGTCGGAGTACATTTGTGGATGAGCAGTTCTTC. Translated: CASSLGRSTFVDEQFF.

The chain has TRBV7-8 and TRBJ1-5; D is unresolved. The germline CDR1 and CDR2 sequences are SGHVS and FQNEAQ. V was trimmed by 5 bases and J by 4 bases, leaving 9 bases between them. This CDR3 has 13 residues. The CDR3 DNA is TGTGCCAGCAGCATCGACGGGAATCAGCCCCAGCATTTT. It yields the protein CASSIDGNQPQHF. Using reference TRBV7-8 and TRBJ1-5 for the parts outside the CDR3, the full variable domain is GAGVSQSPRYKVAKRGQDVALRCDPISGHVSLFWYQQALGQGPEFLTYFQNEAQLDKSGLPSDRFFAERPEGSVSTLKIQRTQQEDSAVYLCASSIDGNQPQHFGDGTRLSIL.

The chain uses TRBV7-9 and TRBJ1-1, with D uncertain. Germline CDR1 is SEHNR and CDR2 is FQNEAQ (reference sequence). This CDR3 spans 10 amino acids. The ends were cut back, 8 bases at V and 8 bases at J, with 9 bases in the middle. The CDR3 protein is CASAGEEAFF. The CDR3 DNA is TGTGCCAGCGCCGGGGAGGAAGCTTTCTTT.

The sample holds a few counts of this clone. The rearrangement uses TRBV9 and TRBJ1-3; D is ambiguous. This CDR3 region has 14 residues. Trimming took off 4 bases at V and 3 bases at J, with 11 bases between the two ends. Germline CDR1 reads SGDLS; CDR2 reads YYNGEE. In DNA form, the CDR3 reads TGTGCCAGCAGCCCTTCGCGGGTTGGAAACACCATATATTTT. Translation: CASSPSRVGNTIYF.

This clone was counted between two and nine times. The chain is built from TRBV18 and TRBJ2-3; no firm D call. The V gene's germline CDR1 is KGHSH and CDR2 LQKENI. The germline V and J ends were trimmed by 3 bases and 2 bases, with 9 bases remaining between them. This CDR3 is 14 amino acids long. The CDR3 loop reads CASSPDTHTDTQYF. For the CDR3, the DNA is TGTGCCAGCTCACCCGACACACACACAGATACGCAGTATTTT.

This clone was found a few times. The gene calls are TRBV10-3 and TRBJ2-7; 8 bases agree with TRBD1. The CDR3 is 16 residues long. V lost 2 bases and J lost 3; bases outside the gene matches: 9. Germline loops: CDR1 ENHRY, CDR2 SYGVKD. CDR3 region: CAISERDRTGGYEQYF. The CDR3 DNA reads TGTGCCATCAGTGAGAGGGACAGGACCGGTGGCTACGAGCAGTACTTC.